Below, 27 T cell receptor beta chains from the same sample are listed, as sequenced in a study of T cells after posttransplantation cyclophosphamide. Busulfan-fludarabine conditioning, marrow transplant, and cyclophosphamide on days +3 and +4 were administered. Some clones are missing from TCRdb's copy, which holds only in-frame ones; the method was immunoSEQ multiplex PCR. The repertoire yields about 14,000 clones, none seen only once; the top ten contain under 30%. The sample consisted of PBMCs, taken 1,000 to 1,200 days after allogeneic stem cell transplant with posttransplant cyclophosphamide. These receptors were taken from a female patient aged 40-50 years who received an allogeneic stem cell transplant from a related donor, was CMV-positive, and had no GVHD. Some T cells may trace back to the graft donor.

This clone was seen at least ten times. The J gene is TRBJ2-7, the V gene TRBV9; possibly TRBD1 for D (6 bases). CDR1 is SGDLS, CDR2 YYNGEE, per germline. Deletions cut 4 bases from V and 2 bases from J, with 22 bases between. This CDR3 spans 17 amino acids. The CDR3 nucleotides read TGTGCCAGCAGCTCTAACCCCCGCAGGGGCAACGCCTACGAGCAGTACTTC. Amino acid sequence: CASSSNPRRGNAYEQYF.

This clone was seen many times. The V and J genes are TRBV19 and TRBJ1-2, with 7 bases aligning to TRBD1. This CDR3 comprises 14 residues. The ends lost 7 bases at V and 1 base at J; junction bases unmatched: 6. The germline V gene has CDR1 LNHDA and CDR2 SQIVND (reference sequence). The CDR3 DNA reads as TGTGCCAGTACCCCCAGACAGGGTAACTATGGCTACACCTTC. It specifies CASTPRQGNYGYTF.

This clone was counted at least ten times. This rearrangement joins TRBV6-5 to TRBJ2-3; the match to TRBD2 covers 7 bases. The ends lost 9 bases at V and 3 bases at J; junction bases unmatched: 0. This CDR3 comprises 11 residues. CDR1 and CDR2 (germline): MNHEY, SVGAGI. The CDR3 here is CARGGTDTQYF. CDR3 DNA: TGTGCCAGGGGAGGGACAGATACGCAGTATTTT.

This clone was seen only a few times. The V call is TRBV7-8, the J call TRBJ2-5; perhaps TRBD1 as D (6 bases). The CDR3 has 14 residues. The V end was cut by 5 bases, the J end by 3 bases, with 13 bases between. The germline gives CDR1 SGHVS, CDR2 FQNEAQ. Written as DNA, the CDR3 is TGTGCCAGCAGCCCCGGACAGTTAGAAGAGACCCAGTACTTC. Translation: CASSPGQLEETQYF. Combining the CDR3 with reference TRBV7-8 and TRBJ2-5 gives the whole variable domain GAGVSQSPRYKVAKRGQDVALRCDPISGHVSLFWYQQALGQGPEFLTYFQNEAQLDKSGLPSDRFFAERPEGSVSTLKIQRTQQEDSAVYLCASSPGQLEETQYFGPGTRLLVL.

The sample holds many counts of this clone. Here the CDR3 DNA reads TGTGCCAGCGGGACATCGGAAGAGACCCAGTACTTC. It yields the protein CASGTSEETQYF. The V call is TRBV2, the J call TRBJ2-5, with D possibly matching TRBD1 (6 bases). CDR1 is SNHLY and CDR2 is FYNNEI in the germline V gene. Trimming stripped 8 bases from V and 3 bases from J, with 10 bases between. This CDR3 spans 12 amino acids.

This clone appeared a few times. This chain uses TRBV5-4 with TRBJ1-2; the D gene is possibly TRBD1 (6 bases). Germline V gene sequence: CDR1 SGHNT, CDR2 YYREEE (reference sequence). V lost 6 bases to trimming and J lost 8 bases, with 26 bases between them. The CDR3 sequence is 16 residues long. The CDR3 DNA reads TGTGCCAGCAAATTCGTTGGGGGCGCAGGGGTTGTGGGCTACACCTTC. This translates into CASKFVGGAGVVGYTF.

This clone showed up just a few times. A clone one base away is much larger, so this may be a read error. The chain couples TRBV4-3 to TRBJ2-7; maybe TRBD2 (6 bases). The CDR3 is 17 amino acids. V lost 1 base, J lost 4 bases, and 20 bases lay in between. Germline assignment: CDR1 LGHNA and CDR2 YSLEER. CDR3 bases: TGCGCCAGCAGCCAAGCACTAGGCGGGGCCCACCCATACGAGCAGTACTTC. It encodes CASSQALGGAHPYEQYF.

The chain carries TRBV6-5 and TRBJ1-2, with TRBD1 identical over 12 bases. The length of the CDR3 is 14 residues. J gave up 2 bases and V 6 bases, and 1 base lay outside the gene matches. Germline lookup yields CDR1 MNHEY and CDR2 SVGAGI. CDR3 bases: TGTGCCAGCAGAGGGACAGGGGGCAACTATGGCTACACCTTC. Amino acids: CASRGTGGNYGYTF.

The CDR3 DNA follows: TGTGCCAGCAGCTTGGATGGGACAGGGGACACTGAAGCTTTCTTT. It is translated as CASSLDGTGDTEAFF. This chain joins TRBV5-6 and TRBJ1-1, with TRBD1 matching 10 bases. Germline assignment: CDR1 SGHDT and CDR2 YYEEEE. The CDR3 is 15 residues long. V was pared by 0 bases and J by 3 bases, with 2 bases of the junction left unmatched. The full variable domain, in which reference TRBV5-6 and TRBJ1-1 provide the parts outside the CDR3, is DAGVTQSPTHLIKTRGQQVTLRCSPKSGHDTVSWYQQALGQGPQFIFQYYEEEERQRGNFPDRFSGHQFPNYSSELNVNALLLGDSALYLCASSLDGTGDTEAFFGQGTRLTVV.

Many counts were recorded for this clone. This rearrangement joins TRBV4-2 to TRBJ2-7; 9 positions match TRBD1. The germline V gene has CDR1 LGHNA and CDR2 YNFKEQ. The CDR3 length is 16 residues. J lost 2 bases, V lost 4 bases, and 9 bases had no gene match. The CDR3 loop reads CASSLLQGAMAYEQYF. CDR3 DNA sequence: TGTGCCAGCAGCCTGTTACAGGGGGCTATGGCCTACGAGCAGTACTTC.

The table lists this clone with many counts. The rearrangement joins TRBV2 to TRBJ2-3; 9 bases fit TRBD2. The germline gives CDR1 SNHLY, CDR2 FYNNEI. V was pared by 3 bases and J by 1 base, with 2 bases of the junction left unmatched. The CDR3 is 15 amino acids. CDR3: CASSEGGGGTDTQYF. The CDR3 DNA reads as TGTGCCAGCAGTGAGGGCGGGGGGGGCACAGATACGCAGTATTTT.

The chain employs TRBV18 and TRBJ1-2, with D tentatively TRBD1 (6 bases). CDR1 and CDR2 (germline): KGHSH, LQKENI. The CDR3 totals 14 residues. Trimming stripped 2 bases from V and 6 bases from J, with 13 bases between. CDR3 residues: CASSPKPQGHGYTF. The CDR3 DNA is TGTGCCAGCTCACCAAAACCCCAGGGGCATGGCTACACCTTC.

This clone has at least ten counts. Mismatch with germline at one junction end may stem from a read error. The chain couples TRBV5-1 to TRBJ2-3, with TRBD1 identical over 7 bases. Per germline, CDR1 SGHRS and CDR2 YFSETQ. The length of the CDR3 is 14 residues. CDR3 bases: TGCGCCAGCAGCTTAGATCCGGGGACAGAGACGCAGTATTTT. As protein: CASSLDPGTETQYF.

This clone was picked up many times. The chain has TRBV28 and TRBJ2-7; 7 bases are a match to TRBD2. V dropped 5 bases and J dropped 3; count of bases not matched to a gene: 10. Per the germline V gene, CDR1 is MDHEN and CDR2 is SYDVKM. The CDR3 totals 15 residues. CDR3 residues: CASSHAGGTYYEQYF. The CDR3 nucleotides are TGTGCCAGCAGTCACGCCGGGGGGACCTACTACGAGCAGTACTTC.

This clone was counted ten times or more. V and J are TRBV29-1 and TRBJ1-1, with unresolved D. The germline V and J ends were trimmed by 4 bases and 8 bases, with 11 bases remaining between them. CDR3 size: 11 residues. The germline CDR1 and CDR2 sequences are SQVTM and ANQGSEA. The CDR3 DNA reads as TGCAGCGTTGTACAGCCAGCCGAAGCTTTCTTT. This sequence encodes CSVVQPAEAFF.

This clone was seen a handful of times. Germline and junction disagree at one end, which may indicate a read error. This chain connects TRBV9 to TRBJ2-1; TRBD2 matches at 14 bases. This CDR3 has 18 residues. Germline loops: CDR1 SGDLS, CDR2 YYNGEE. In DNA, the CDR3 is TGTGTCAGCAGCGACGGACTAGCGGGGGGCATGAACCTCAATGAGCAGTTCTTC. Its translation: CVSSDGLAGGMNLNEQFF.

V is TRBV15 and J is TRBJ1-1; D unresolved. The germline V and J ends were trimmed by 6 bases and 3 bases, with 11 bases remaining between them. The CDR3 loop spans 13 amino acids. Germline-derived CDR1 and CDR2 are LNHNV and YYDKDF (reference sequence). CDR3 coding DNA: TGTGCCACCAGGGCTTACGGGGACACTGAAGCTTTCTTT. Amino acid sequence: CATRAYGDTEAFF.

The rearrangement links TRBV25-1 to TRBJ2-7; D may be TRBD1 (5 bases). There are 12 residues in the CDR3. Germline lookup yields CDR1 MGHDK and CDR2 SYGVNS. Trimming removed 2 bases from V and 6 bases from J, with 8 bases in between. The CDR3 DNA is TGTGCCAGCAGTGAACAGGGCCTCGAGCAGTACTTC. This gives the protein CASSEQGLEQYF.

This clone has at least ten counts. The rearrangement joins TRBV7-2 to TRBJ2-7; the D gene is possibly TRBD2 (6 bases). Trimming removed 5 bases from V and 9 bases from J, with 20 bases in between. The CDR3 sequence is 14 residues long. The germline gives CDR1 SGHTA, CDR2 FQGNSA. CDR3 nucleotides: TGTGCCAGCAGCGCCGGCGGGGCTCTTTCTTGGCAGTACTTC. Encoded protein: CASSAGGALSWQYF.

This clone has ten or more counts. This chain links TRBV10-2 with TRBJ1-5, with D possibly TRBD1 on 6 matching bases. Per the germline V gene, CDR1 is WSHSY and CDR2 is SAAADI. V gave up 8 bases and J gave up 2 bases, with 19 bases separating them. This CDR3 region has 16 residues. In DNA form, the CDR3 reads TGCGCCAGCTCCGAGGGGGGGCGCGGGGGCAATCAGCCCCAGCATTTT. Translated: CASSEGGRGGNQPQHF.

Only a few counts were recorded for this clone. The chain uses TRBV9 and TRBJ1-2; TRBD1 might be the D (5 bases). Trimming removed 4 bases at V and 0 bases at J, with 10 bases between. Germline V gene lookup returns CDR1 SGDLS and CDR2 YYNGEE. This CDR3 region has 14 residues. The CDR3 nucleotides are TGTGCCAGCAGCTTGGACATTTCTAACTATGGCTACACCTTC. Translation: CASSLDISNYGYTF. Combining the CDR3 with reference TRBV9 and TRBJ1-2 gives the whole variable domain DSGVTQTPKHLITATGQRVTLRCSPRSGDLSVYWYQQSLDQGLQFLIQYYNGEERAKGNILERFSAQQFPDLHSELNLSSLELGDSALYFCASSLDISNYGYTFGSGTRLTVV.

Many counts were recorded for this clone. CDR3 loop: CASSQNQGAGGQPQHF. CDR3 DNA sequence: TGTGCCAGCAGCCAGAACCAGGGGGCAGGAGGACAGCCCCAGCATTTT. The chain uses TRBV4-2 and TRBJ1-5; 8 bases map to TRBD1. Germline-derived CDR1 and CDR2 are LGHNA and YNFKEQ. V dropped 3 bases and J dropped 7; count of bases not matched to a gene: 11. The CDR3 is made up of 16 amino acids.

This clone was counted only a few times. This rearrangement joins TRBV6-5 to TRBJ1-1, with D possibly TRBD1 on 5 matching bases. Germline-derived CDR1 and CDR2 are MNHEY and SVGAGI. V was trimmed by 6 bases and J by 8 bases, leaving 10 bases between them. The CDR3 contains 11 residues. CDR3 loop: CASSRRQEAFF. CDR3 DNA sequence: TGTGCCAGCAGCCGGAGACAGGAAGCTTTCTTT.

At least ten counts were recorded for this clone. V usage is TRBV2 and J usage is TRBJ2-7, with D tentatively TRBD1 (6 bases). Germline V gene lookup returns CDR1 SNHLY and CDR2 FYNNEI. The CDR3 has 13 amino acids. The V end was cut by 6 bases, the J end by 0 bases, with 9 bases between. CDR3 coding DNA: TGTGCCAGCAGGGTGGACAGCTCCTACGAGCAGTACTTC. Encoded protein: CASRVDSSYEQYF.

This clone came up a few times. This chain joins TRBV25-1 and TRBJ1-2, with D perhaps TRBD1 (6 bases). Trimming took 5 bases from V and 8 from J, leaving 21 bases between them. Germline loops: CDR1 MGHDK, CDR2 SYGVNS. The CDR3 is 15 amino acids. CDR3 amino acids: CASSHRTVSVGGYTF. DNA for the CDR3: TGTGCCAGCAGTCATAGGACAGTTTCGGTCGGCGGCTACACCTTC.

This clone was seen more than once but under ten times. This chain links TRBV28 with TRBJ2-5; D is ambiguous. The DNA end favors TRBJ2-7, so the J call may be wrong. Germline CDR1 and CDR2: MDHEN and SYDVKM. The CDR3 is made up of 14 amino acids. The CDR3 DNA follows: TGTGCCAGCAGTTTCGTCGCGCCCCCCTACGAGCAGTACTTC. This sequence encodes CASSFVAPPYEQYF.

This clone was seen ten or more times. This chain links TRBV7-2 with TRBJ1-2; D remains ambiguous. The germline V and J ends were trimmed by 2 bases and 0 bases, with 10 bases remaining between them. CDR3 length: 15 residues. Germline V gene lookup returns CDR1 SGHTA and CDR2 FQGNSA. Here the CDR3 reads CASSLIAGTNYGYTF. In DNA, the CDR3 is TGTGCCAGCAGCTTAATCGCGGGTACTAACTATGGCTACACCTTC.